What follows are 29 T cell receptor beta chains derived from one specimen sequenced in a study of blood T cell repertoires in COVID-19. Libraries were prepared by immunoSEQ multiplex PCR; TCRdb keeps only in-frame clonotypes and omits some of them. The table includes around 83,000 clones, roughly 86% detected once. Sequencing input: peripheral blood. The receptors were gathered from an elderly man with active or convalescent COVID-19.

The chain recombines TRBV10-1 with TRBJ1-2; 9 bases agree with TRBD1. J gave up 7 bases and V 3 bases, and 3 bases lay outside the gene matches. The CDR3 is 13 amino acids. Germline values: CDR1 WNHNN, CDR2 SYGVQD (reference sequence). In DNA, the CDR3 is TGCGCCAGCAGTGATGGGACAGGGCTTGGCTACACCTTC. Its protein product is CASSDGTGLGYTF.

This clone was observed a few times. The chain joins TRBV11-3 to TRBJ1-1; 8 positions match TRBD1. CDR3 size: 12 residues. Losses at the gene ends were 6 bases for V and 8 bases for J; bases not matched to a gene: 5. In germline, CDR1 is SGHNT, CDR2 YENEEA. The CDR3 DNA follows: TGTGCCAGCAGTCGGGACAGGTTGGAAGCTTTCTTT. This sequence encodes CASSRDRLEAFF.

The chain has TRBV11-1 and TRBJ1-5; D remains ambiguous. This CDR3 spans 13 amino acids. In germline, CDR1 is SGHAT, CDR2 FQDESV (reference sequence). V was trimmed by 1 base and J by 3 bases, leaving 4 bases between them. The CDR3 region has the DNA TGTGCCAGCAGCTTAGGGCTCAATCAGCCCCAGCATTTT. This encodes CASSLGLNQPQHF.

The chain employs TRBV4-1 and TRBJ1-2; TRBD1 matches 9 bases. CDR3 length: 17 residues. The germline CDR1 and CDR2 sequences are MGHRA and YSYEKL. J gave up 7 bases and V 3 bases, and 15 bases lay outside the gene matches. CDR3 in DNA: TGCGCCAGCAGCCAGAGGGACAGGGAAGACTCCACCTTTGGCTACACCTTC. This encodes CASSQRDREDSTFGYTF.

The chain employs TRBV18 and TRBJ2-7; 9 bases agree with TRBD1. The junction had 10 bases not matched to a gene; V was cut back by 3 bases and J by 7 bases. The CDR3 spans 15 residues. Germline-derived CDR1 and CDR2 are KGHSH and LQKENI. The CDR3 loop reads CASSPFDRGFREQYV. CDR3 bases: TGTGCCAGCTCACCCTTTGACAGGGGGTTTAGGGAGCAGTACGTC.

The rearrangement uses TRBV6-5 and TRBJ1-1; D gene ambiguous. This CDR3 region has 12 residues. Trimming pared 4 bases from V and 4 bases from J, leaving 7 bases between. From germline, CDR1 is MNHEY and CDR2 SVGAGI. The CDR3 DNA follows: TGTGCCAGCAGTTGGGAGAGCACTGAAGCTTTCTTT. This sequence encodes CASSWESTEAFF.

The rearrangement uses TRBV14 and TRBJ1-1; the D gene is possibly TRBD1 (5 bases). Trimming shortened V by 4 bases and J by 7 bases, and 13 bases separated the two germline ends. Germline-derived CDR1 and CDR2 are SGHDN and FVKESK. The CDR3 totals 13 residues. CDR3 sequence (DNA): TGTGCCAGCAGCCTCTTGATCGGGGGTGAAGCTTTCTTT. Protein product: CASSLLIGGEAFF.

The rearrangement uses TRBV18 and TRBJ1-1; D may be TRBD1 (5 bases). The CDR3 is made up of 14 amino acids. Germline V lookup: CDR1 KGHSH, CDR2 LQKENI. Trimming removed 3 bases at V and 5 bases at J, with 13 bases between. Here the CDR3 reads CASSPGHLVTEAFF. CDR3 nucleotides: TGTGCCAGCTCACCCGGACATCTGGTTACTGAAGCTTTCTTT.

The chain has TRBV5-1 and TRBJ2-3; possibly TRBD2 for D (6 bases). The CDR3 is 16 residues long. The V and J ends lost 0 bases and 1 base respectively, with 12 bases between them. The germline V gene encodes CDR1 SGHRS and CDR2 YFSETQ. CDR3 amino acids: CASSLGAGTGTDTQYF. The CDR3 nucleotides are TGCGCCAGCAGCTTGGGGGCGGGAACGGGCACAGATACGCAGTATTTT.

The chain carries TRBV3-1 (or the pseudogene TRBV3-2) and TRBJ2-3; unclear D gene. The CDR3 is 13 residues long. The V gene's germline CDR1 is LGHDT and CDR2 YNNKEL (reference sequence). V lost 2 bases, J lost 2 bases, and 5 bases lay in between. CDR3 region: CASSQYTTDTQYF. The CDR3 nucleotides read TGTGCCAGCAGCCAATACACCACAGATACGCAGTATTTT.

This chain links TRBV21-1 with TRBJ1-4; no DNA check was done on the table's D call, TRBD1. TRBV21-1 is flagged as a pseudogene. There are 15 residues in the CDR3. The CDR3 region has the DNA TGTGCCAGCTCCCCCGGGTACATAGGGGGAGAAAAACTGTTTTTT. Its translation: CASSPGYIGGEKLFF.

The sample holds a few counts of this clone. The V call is TRBV4-2, the J call TRBJ1-1; 9 nucleotides line up with TRBD1. Trimming removed 3 bases from V and 1 base from J; junction bases left unmatched: 3. CDR1 is LGHNA, CDR2 YNFKEQ, per germline. This CDR3 has 15 amino acids. The CDR3 spells CASSHGQGRNTEAFF. The CDR3 DNA reads as TGTGCCAGCAGCCACGGACAGGGGAGGAACACTGAAGCTTTCTTT.

The chain employs TRBV5-1 and TRBJ2-3; a weak D match, TRBD2 (7 bases). Trimming shortened V by 0 bases and J by 1 base, and 18 bases separated the two germline ends. Germline V gene lookup returns CDR1 SGHRS and CDR2 YFSETQ. The CDR3 is 18 amino acids. The CDR3 loop reads CASSLEGGARHRTDTQYF. CDR3 in DNA: TGCGCCAGCAGCTTGGAAGGGGGGGCCAGGCACCGCACAGATACGCAGTATTTT. Supplemented by reference TRBV5-1 and TRBJ2-3, the full variable domain reads KAGVTQTPRYLIKTRGQQVTLSCSPISGHRSVSWYQQTPGQGLQFLFEYFSETQRNKGNFPGRFSGRQFSNSRSEMNVSTLELGDSALYLCASSLEGGARHRTDTQYFGPGTRLTVL.

This CDR3 is CASSELAGVGADTQYF. In DNA, the CDR3 is TGTGCCAGCAGCGAACTAGCGGGAGTGGGAGCAGATACGCAGTATTTT. This chain uses TRBV9 with TRBJ2-3, with 11 bases that match TRBD2. V was pared by 3 bases and J by 4 bases, with 7 bases of the junction left unmatched. Looked up from germline, CDR1 is SGDLS and CDR2 is YYNGEE. The CDR3 is 16 residues long.

V gene TRBV28 combines with J gene TRBJ1-4; D might be TRBD1 (5 bases). Trimming left V 3 bases short and J 8 bases short, with 13 bases between. From germline, CDR1 is MDHEN and CDR2 SYDVKM. The CDR3 loop spans 14 amino acids. CDR3 region: CASSLNPKGEKLFF. The CDR3 DNA reads as TGTGCCAGCAGTTTGAACCCCAAGGGGGAAAAACTGTTTTTT.

The rearrangement uses TRBV19 and TRBJ2-2, with 8 bases identical to TRBD1. Germline V CDR1 and CDR2: LNHDA, SQIVND (reference sequence). The length of the CDR3 is 15 residues. V was pared by 4 bases and J by 0 bases, with 1 base of the junction left unmatched. DNA of the CDR3: TGTGCCAGTAGTAGGGGACAGGCGAACACCGGGGAGCTGTTTTTT. Translated, it gives CASSRGQANTGELFF.

The chain links TRBV24-1 to TRBJ2-1; 8 bases line up with TRBD1. CDR3 size: 15 residues. Germline CDR1 and CDR2: KGHDR and SFDVKD. J was trimmed by 4 bases and V by 7 bases; bases with no gene match: 8. The CDR3 protein is CATSSPRTGYNEQFF. For the CDR3, the DNA is TGTGCCACCAGCTCACCCCGGACAGGGTACAATGAGCAGTTCTTC.

This clone appeared once. The chain uses TRBV18 and TRBJ2-1; D not certain. The germline CDR1 and CDR2 sequences are KGHSH and LQKENI. V was pared by 6 bases and J by 0 bases, with 15 bases between. This CDR3 region has 16 residues. The CDR3 loop reads CASSPPGVSSYNEQFF. The DNA for the CDR3 is TGTGCCAGCTCGCCCCCAGGCGTTTCCTCCTACAATGAGCAGTTCTTC.

The chain recombines TRBV28 with TRBJ1-5; D ambiguous. CDR1 and CDR2 (germline): MDHEN, SYDVKM. The CDR3 has 14 residues. V lost 2 bases, J lost 0 bases, and 5 bases lay in between. CDR3 nucleotides: TGTGCCAGCAGTTTACCTAGTAGCAATCAGCCCCAGCATTTT. Residues: CASSLPSSNQPQHF.

The rearrangement links TRBV15 to TRBJ1-4, with 9 bases aligning to TRBD1. V lost 1 base and J lost 5; bases outside the gene matches: 2. The length of the CDR3 is 15 residues. Germline V CDR1 and CDR2: LNHNV, YYDKDF (reference sequence). The CDR3 here is CATSRGDRENEKLFF. Here the CDR3 DNA reads TGTGCCACCAGCAGAGGGGACAGGGAGAATGAAAAACTGTTTTTT.

This clone was observed once. The genes are TRBV4-1 and TRBJ2-7; 9 positions match TRBD1. Germline CDR1 MGHRA, CDR2 YSYEKL. The CDR3 runs 15 residues. V lost 0 bases and J lost 4; bases outside the gene matches: 4. The CDR3 region is CASSQEDRGGYEQYV. CDR3 sequence (DNA): TGCGCCAGCAGCCAAGAAGACAGGGGGGGGTACGAGCAGTACGTC.

The V call is TRBV5-1, the J call TRBJ2-5, with no clear D. The CDR3 has 12 residues. The V end was cut by 7 bases, the J end by 5 bases, with 12 bases between. Germline CDR1 SGHRS, CDR2 YFSETQ. CDR3 bases: TGCGCCAGCCGACGCGTGGAGGAGACCCAGTACTTC. Residues: CASRRVEETQYF. Combining the CDR3 with reference TRBV5-1 and TRBJ2-5 gives the whole variable domain KAGVTQTPRYLIKTRGQQVTLSCSPISGHRSVSWYQQTPGQGLQFLFEYFSETQRNKGNFPGRFSGRQFSNSRSEMNVSTLELGDSALYLCASRRVEETQYFGPGTRLLVL.

This clone was observed a single time. V and J are TRBV11-2 and TRBJ1-6; 10 bases fit TRBD1. This CDR3 spans 16 amino acids. Germline CDR1 reads SGHAT; CDR2 reads FQNNGV. Germline trimming cut 7 bases from V and 4 bases from J; bases unmatched to any gene: 7. CDR3 nucleotide sequence: TGTGCCAGCATCCCGGGACAGGGGACTTATAATTCACCCCTCCACTTT. It codes for CASIPGQGTYNSPLHF.

V is TRBV2 and J is TRBJ1-5, with D hard to call. V was clipped by 1 base and J by 7 bases, with 5 bases between them. This CDR3 comprises 12 residues. Germline V gives CDR1 SNHLY, CDR2 FYNNEI. The CDR3 bases are TGTGCCAGCAGTGAAGGAAGCCAGCCCCAGCATTTT. Amino acids: CASSEGSQPQHF.

The chain couples TRBV19 to TRBJ2-2; 11 nucleotides align to TRBD1. Trimming removed 5 bases from V and 4 bases from J; junction bases left unmatched: 6. Germline V lookup: CDR1 LNHDA, CDR2 SQIVND (reference sequence). The CDR3 runs to 16 residues. CDR3 sequence reads: CASSSIGTGGTGELFF. The CDR3 nucleotides read TGTGCCAGTAGTTCCATCGGGACAGGGGGCACCGGGGAGCTGTTTTTT.

This chain joins TRBV5-4 and TRBJ1-6; TRBD1 agrees at 8 bases. The CDR3 contains 14 residues. Trimming at V came to 2 bases and at J to 9 bases, leaving 4 bases not matched to a gene. Germline loops: CDR1 SGHNT, CDR2 YYREEE (reference sequence). The CDR3: CASSLGQGTSPLHF. The DNA for the CDR3 is TGTGCCAGCAGCTTAGGACAGGGCACTTCACCCCTCCACTTT.

The chain employs TRBV6-5 and TRBJ2-5, with D hard to call. CDR1 is MNHEY and CDR2 is SVGAGI in the germline V gene. Trimming cost V 5 bases and J 3 bases, with 4 bases left between them. The length of the CDR3 is 11 residues. The CDR3 nucleotides read TGTGCCAGCAGTCCGGAAGAGACCCAGTACTTC. Protein product: CASSPEETQYF.

The rearrangement uses TRBV19 and TRBJ1-4; D is uncertain. CDR1 is LNHDA, CDR2 SQIVND, per germline (reference sequence). This CDR3 has 14 residues. V dropped 6 bases and J dropped 7 bases, with 15 bases sitting between them. The CDR3 DNA follows: TGTGCCAGTAGCCATGCCAGTGACTTTGAAAAACTGTTTTTT. Amino acid sequence: CASSHASDFEKLFF.

J is TRBJ2-1 and V is TRBV29-1, with D perhaps TRBD2 (5 bases). Germline values: CDR1 SQVTM, CDR2 ANQGSEA. The CDR3 consists of 11 residues. Trimming stripped 4 bases from V and 9 bases from J, with 10 bases between. The CDR3 nucleotides read TGCAGCGTTGCTCAACGGGGTGAGCAGTTCTTC. Amino acid sequence: CSVAQRGEQFF.